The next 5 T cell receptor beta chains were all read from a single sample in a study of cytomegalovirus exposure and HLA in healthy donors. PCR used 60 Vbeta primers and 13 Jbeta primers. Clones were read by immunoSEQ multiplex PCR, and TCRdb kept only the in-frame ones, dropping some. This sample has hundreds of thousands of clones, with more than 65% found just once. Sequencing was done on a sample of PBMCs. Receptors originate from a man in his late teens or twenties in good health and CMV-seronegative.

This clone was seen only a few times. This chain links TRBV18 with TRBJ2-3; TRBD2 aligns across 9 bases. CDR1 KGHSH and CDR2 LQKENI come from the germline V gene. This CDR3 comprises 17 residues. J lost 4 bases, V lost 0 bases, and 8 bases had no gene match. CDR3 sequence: CASSPPGGRAVADTQYF. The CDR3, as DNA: TGTGCCAGCTCACCACCGGGCGGGAGGGCCGTCGCAGATACGCAGTATTTT.

The CDR3 is CASSLAGQDYDEQYF. CDR3 sequence (DNA): TGCGCCAGCAGCTTGGCAGGACAGGACTACGACGAGCAGTACTTC. This chain links TRBV5-1 with TRBJ2-5; tentatively, D is TRBD1 (7 bases). Near its end, the DNA agrees better with TRBJ2-7, so the J call may be wrong. This CDR3 has 15 amino acids. The V gene's germline CDR1 is SGHRS and CDR2 YFSETQ.

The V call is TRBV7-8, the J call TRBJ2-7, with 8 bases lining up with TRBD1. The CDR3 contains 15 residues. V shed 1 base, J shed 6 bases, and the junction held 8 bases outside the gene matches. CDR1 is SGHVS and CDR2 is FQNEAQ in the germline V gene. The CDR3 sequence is CASSLGLDRAGEQYF. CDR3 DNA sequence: TGTGCCAGCAGCTTAGGTCTGGACAGGGCTGGCGAGCAGTACTTC.

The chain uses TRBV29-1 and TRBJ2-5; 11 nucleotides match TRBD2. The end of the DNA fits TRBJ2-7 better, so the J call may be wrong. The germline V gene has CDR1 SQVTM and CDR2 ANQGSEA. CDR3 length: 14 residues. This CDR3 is CSVATGTSGYEQYF. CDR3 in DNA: TGCAGCGTTGCCACCGGGACTAGCGGTTACGAGCAGTACTTC.

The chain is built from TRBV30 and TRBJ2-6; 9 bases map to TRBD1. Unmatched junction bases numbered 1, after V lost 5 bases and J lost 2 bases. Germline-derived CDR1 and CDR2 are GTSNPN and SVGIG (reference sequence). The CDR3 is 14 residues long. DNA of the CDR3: TGTGCCTGGGGGGACAGGGCTGGGGCCAACGTCCTGACTTTC. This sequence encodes CAWGDRAGANVLTF. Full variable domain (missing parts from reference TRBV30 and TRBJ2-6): SQTIHQWPATLVQPVGSPLSLECTVEGTSNPNLYWYRQAAGRGLQLLFYSVGIGQISSEVPQNLSASRPQDRQFILSSKKLLLSDSGFYLCAWGDRAGANVLTFGAGSRLTVL.